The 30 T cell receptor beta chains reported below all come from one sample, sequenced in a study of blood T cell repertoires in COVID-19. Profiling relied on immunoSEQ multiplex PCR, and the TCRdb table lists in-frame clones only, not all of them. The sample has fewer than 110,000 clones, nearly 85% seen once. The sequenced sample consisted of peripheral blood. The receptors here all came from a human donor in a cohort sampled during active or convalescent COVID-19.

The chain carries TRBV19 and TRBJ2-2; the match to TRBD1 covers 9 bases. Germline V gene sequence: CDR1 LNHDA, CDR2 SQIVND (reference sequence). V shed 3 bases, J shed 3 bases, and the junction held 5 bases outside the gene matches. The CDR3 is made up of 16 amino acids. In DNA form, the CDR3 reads TGTGCCAGTAGTATCGGAACAGGGGGCTACACCGGGGAGCTGTTTTTT. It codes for CASSIGTGGYTGELFF. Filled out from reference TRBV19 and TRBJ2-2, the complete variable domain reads DGGITQSPKYLFRKEGQNVTLSCEQNLNHDAMYWYRQDPGQGLRLIYYSQIVNDFQKGDIAEGYSVSREKKESFPLTVTSAQKNPTAFYLCASSIGTGGYTGELFFGEGSRLTVL.

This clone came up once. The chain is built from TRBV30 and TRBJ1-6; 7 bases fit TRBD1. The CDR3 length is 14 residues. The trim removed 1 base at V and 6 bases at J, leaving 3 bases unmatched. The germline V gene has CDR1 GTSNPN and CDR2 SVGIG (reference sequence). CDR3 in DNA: TGTGCCTGGAGTGGGACAGGTGCTAATTCACCCCTCCACTTT. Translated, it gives CAWSGTGANSPLHF.

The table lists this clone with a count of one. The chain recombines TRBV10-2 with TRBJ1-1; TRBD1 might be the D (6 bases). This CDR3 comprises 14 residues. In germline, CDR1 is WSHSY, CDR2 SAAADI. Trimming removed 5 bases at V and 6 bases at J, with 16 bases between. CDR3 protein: CASSLRGAGAEAFF. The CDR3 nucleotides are TGCGCCAGCAGTCTCCGGGGGGCAGGAGCTGAAGCTTTCTTT.

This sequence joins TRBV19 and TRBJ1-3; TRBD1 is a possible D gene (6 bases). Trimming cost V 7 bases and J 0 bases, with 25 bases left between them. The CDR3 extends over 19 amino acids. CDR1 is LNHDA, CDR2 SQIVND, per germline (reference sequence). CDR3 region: CASTIRRGGPTDSGNTIYF. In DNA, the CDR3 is TGTGCCAGTACCATACGGCGGGGGGGGCCGACGGACTCTGGAAACACCATATATTTT.

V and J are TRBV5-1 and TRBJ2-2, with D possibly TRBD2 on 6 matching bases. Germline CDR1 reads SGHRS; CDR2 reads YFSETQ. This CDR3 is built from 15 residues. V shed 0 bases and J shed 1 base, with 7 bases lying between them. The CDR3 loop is CASSLDSGNTGELFF. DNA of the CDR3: TGCGCCAGCAGCTTGGATAGCGGGAACACCGGGGAGCTGTTTTTT.

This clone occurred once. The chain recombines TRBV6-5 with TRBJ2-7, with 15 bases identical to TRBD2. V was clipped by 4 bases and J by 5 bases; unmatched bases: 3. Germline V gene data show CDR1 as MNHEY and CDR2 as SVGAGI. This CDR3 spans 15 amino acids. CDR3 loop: CASSSGLAGGNEQYF. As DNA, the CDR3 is TGTGCCAGCAGTTCGGGACTAGCGGGGGGAAACGAGCAGTACTTC.

The CDR3 reads CSASSTTSPQYF. The CDR3 nucleotides read TGCAGTGCTAGTTCGACGACTAGCCCGCAGTATTTT. The chain is built from TRBV20-1 and TRBJ2-3, with 7 bases identical to TRBD2. Looked up from germline, CDR1 is DFQATT and CDR2 is SNEGSKA (reference sequence). This CDR3 has 12 residues. Trimming cost V 3 bases and J 10 bases; bases outside gene matches: 7.

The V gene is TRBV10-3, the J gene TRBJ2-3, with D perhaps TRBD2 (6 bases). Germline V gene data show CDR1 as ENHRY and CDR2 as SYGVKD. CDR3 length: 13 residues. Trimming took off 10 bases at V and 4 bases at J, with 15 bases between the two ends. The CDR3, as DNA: TGTGCCACCTGGGCTAGCGCTGCAGATACGCAGTATTTT. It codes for CATWASAADTQYF.

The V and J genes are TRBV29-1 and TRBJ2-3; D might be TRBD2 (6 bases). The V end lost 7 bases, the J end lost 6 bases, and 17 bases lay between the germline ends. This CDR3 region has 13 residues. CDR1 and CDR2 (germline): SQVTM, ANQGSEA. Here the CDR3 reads CSAFGTYQDTQYF. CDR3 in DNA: TGCAGCGCCTTCGGGACTTACCAGGATACGCAGTATTTT.

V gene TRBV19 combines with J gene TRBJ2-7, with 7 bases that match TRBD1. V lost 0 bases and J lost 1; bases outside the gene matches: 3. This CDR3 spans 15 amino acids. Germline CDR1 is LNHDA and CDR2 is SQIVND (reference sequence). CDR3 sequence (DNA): TGTGCCAGTAGTATAGAAGACAGGGTTTCCTACGAGCAGTACTTC. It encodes CASSIEDRVSYEQYF.

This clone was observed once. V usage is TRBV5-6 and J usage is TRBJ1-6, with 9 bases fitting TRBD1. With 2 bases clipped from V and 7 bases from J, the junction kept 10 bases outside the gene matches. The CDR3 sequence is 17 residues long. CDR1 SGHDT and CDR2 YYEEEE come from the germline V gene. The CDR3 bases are TGTGCCAGCAGCTTCGACCCGGGACAGGGAAGGAATTCACCCCTCCACTTT. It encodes CASSFDPGQGRNSPLHF.

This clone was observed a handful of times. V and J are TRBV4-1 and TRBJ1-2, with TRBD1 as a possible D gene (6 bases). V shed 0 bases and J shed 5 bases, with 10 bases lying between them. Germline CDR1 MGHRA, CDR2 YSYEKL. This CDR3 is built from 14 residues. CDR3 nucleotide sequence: TGCGCCAGCAGCCAAGACAGGGGACCTTATGGCTACACCTTC. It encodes CASSQDRGPYGYTF.

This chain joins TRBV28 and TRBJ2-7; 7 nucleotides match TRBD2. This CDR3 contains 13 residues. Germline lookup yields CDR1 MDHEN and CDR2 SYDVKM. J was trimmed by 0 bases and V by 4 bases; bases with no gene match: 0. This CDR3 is CASSWEGSYEQYF. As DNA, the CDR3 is TGTGCCAGCAGTTGGGAGGGCTCCTACGAGCAGTACTTC. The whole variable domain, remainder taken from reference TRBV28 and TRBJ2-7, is DVKVTQSSRYLVKRTGEKVFLECVQDMDHENMFWYRQDPGLGLRLIYFSYDVKMKEKGDIPEGYSVSREKKERFSLILESASTNQTSMYLCASSWEGSYEQYFGPGTRLTVT.

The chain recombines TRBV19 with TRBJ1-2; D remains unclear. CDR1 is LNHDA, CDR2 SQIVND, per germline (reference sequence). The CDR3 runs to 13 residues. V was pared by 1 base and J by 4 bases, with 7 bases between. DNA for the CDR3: TGTGCCAGTAGTATAGCCAGTCCCTATGGCTACACCTTC. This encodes CASSIASPYGYTF.

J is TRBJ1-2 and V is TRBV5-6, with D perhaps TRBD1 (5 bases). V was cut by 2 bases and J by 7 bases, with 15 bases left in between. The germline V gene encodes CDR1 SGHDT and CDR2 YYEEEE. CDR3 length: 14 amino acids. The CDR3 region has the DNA TGTGCCAGCAGCTTCTTACAGGCCCGGTCTGGCTACACCTTC. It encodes CASSFLQARSGYTF.

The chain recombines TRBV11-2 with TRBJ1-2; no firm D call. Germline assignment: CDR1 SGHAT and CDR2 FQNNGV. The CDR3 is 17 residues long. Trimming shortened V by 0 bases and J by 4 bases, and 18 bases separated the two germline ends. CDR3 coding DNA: TGTGCCAGCAGCTTAGATTCTAAGACAACCCCCTCCTATGGCTACACCTTC. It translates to CASSLDSKTTPSYGYTF.

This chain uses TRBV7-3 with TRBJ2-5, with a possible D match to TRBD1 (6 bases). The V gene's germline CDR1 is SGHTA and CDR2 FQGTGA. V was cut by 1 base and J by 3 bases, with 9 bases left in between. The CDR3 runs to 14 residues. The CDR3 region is CASSLNRVEETQYF. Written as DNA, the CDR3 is TGTGCCAGCAGCTTAAACAGGGTAGAAGAGACCCAGTACTTC.

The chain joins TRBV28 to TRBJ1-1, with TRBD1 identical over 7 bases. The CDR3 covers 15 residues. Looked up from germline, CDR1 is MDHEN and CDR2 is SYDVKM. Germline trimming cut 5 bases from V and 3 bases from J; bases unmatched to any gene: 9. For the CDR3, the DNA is TGTGCCAGCAGTCCGCCGACAGGGCGAGACACTGAAGCTTTCTTT. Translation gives CASSPPTGRDTEAFF.

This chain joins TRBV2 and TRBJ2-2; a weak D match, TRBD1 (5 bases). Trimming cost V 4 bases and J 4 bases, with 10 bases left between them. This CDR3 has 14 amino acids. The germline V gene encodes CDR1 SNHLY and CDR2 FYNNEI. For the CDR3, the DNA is TGTGCCAGCAGTGGAAGGGGAACCACCGGGGAGCTGTTTTTT. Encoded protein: CASSGRGTTGELFF.

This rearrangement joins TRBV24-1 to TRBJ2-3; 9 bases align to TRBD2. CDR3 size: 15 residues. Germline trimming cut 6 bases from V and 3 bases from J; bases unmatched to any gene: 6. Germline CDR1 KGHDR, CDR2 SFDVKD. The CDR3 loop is CATSSGGGGTDTQYF. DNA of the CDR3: TGTGCCACCAGTTCCGGCGGGGGGGGAACAGATACGCAGTATTTT.

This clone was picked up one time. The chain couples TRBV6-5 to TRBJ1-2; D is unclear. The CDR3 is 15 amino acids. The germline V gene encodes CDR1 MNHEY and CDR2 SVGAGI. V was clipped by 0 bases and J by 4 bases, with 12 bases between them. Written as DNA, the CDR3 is TGTGCCAGCAGTTACTCTCCGGGTTCAAGCTATGGCTACACCTTC. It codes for CASSYSPGSSYGYTF.

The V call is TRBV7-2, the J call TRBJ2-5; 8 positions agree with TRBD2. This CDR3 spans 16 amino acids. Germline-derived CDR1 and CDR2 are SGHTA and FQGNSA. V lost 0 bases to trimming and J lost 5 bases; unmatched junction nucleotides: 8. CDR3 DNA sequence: TGTGCCAGCAGCTTAGCCCCAGCGGGGGAGGTGGAGACCCAGTACTTC. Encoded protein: CASSLAPAGEVETQYF.

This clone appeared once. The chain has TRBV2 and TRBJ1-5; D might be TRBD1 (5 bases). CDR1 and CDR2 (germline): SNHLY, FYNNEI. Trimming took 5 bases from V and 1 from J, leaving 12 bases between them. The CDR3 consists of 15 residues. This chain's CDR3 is CASSTNRRSNQPQHF. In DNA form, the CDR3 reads TGTGCCAGCAGTACCAACAGGAGAAGCAATCAGCCCCAGCATTTT.

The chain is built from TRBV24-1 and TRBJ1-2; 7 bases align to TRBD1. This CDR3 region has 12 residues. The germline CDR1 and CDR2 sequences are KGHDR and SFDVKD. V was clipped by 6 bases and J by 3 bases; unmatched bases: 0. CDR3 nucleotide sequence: TGTGCCACCAGTCAGGGGGACTATGGCTACACCTTC. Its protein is CATSQGDYGYTF.

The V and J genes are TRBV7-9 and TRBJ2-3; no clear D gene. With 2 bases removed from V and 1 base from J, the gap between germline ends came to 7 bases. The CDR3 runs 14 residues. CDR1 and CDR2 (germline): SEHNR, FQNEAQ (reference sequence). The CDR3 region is CASSLKAGTDTQYF. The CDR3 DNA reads TGTGCCAGCAGCTTAAAGGCGGGCACAGATACGCAGTATTTT.

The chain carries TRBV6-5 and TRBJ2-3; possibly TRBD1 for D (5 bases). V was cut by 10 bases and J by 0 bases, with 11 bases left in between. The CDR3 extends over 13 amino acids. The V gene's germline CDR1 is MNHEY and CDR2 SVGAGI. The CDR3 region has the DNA TGTGCCACCCGACAGACTAGCACAGATACGCAGTATTTT. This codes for CATRQTSTDTQYF.

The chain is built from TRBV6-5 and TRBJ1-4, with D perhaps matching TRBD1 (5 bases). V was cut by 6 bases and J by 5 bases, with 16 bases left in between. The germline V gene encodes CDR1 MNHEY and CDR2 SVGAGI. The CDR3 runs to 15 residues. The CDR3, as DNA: TGTGCCAGCAGGCCGCCGGGACTCCAAAATGAAAAACTGTTTTTT. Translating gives CASRPPGLQNEKLFF.

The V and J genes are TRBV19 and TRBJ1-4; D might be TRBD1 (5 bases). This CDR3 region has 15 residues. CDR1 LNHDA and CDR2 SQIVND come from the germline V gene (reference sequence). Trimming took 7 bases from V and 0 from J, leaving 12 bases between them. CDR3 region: CASNSRGPTNEKLFF. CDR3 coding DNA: TGTGCCAGTAATAGTAGGGGCCCAACTAATGAAAAACTGTTTTTT. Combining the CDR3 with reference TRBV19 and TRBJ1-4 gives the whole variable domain DGGITQSPKYLFRKEGQNVTLSCEQNLNHDAMYWYRQDPGQGLRLIYYSQIVNDFQKGDIAEGYSVSREKKESFPLTVTSAQKNPTAFYLCASNSRGPTNEKLFFGSGTQLSVL.

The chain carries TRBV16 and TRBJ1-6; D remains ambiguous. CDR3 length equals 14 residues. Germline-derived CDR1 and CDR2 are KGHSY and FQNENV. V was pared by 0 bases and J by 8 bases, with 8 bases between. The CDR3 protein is CASSQSPGDSPLHF. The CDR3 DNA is TGTGCCAGCAGCCAATCTCCCGGGGATTCACCCCTCCACTTT.

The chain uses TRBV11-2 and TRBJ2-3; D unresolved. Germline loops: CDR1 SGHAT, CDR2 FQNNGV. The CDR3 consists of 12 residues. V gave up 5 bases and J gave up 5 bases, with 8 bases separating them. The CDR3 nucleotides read TGTGCCAGCAGCCCCCGGTTAGATACGCAGTATTTT. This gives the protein CASSPRLDTQYF.